The 8 T cell receptor beta chains reported below all come from one sample, sequenced in a study of shared clonotypes between healthy human individuals. Naivety among CD8 cells was defined by CD45RO negativity and positive CCR7 selection, thereby excluding terminally differentiated effector memory CD45RA+ cells. Clones were read by immunoSEQ multiplex PCR, and TCRdb kept only the in-frame ones, dropping some. In the table there are over 2,000,000 clones, just under 95% of which are singletons. Sequences were obtained from naive CD8+ T cells from PBMCs. These receptors were taken from a man between 18 and 29 years old in good health. Some clones in this sample may be carry-over from other donors' samples.

The J gene is TRBJ1-3, the V gene TRBV27; D perhaps matches TRBD1 (6 bases). The CDR3 contains 18 residues. V lost 5 bases and J 3 bases, leaving 23 bases between the germline ends. Germline V lookup: CDR1 MNHEY, CDR2 SMNVEV (reference sequence). As DNA, the CDR3 is TGTGCCAGCAGTGCGTCCCGGGACATTGCGTTGGGTGGAAACACCATATATTTT. It is translated as CASSASRDIALGGNTIYF.

The J gene is TRBJ1-4, the V gene TRBV6-1; D is ambiguous. CDR1 is MNHNS, CDR2 SASEGT, per germline. The length of the CDR3 is 14 residues. V was cut by 3 bases and J by 13 bases, with 18 bases left in between. CDR3 sequence reads: CASSDQRPPQGLFF. CDR3 sequence (DNA): TGTGCCAGCAGTGATCAGCGTCCGCCGCAAGGACTGTTTTTT.

The chain couples TRBV5-1 to TRBJ1-1; 7 nucleotides match TRBD1. CDR3 length equals 17 residues. CDR1 is SGHRS and CDR2 is YFSETQ in the germline V gene. With 0 bases clipped from V and 1 base from J, the junction kept 9 bases outside the gene matches. This CDR3 reads CASSLETGSPRNTEAFF. DNA for the CDR3: TGCGCCAGCAGCTTGGAGACAGGGTCACCGAGGAACACTGAAGCTTTCTTT. The full variable domain, rest sourced from reference TRBV5-1 and TRBJ1-1, is KAGVTQTPRYLIKTRGQQVTLSCSPISGHRSVSWYQQTPGQGLQFLFEYFSETQRNKGNFPGRFSGRQFSNSRSEMNVSTLELGDSALYLCASSLETGSPRNTEAFFGQGTRLTVV.

The J gene is TRBJ2-1, the V gene TRBV5-6; TRBD1 is a possible D gene (6 bases). CDR1 and CDR2 (germline): SGHDT, YYEEEE. The CDR3 loop spans 14 amino acids. V was shortened by 0 bases and J by 4 bases, with 8 bases between the two germline ends. The DNA for the CDR3 is TGTGCCAGCAGCTTGGGACAGGTATACAATGAGCAGTTCTTC. Residues: CASSLGQVYNEQFF.

This clone showed up just once. V usage is TRBV19 and J usage is TRBJ1-2, with 8 positions matching TRBD1. The CDR3 consists of 14 residues. The germline V gene encodes CDR1 LNHDA and CDR2 SQIVND (reference sequence). J was trimmed by 4 bases and V by 7 bases; bases with no gene match: 8. CDR3 protein: CASKETGVFYGYTF. CDR3 nucleotide sequence: TGTGCCAGTAAAGAGACAGGGGTCTTCTATGGCTACACCTTC.

For the CDR3, the DNA is TGCGCCAGCAGCCAAGTGGAGGGATCCACTGAAGCTTTCTTT. This codes for CASSQVEGSTEAFF. This rearrangement joins TRBV4-1 to TRBJ1-1; D gene unclear. The V and J ends lost 1 base and 4 bases respectively, with 10 bases between them. The CDR3 is 14 amino acids. CDR1 is MGHRA and CDR2 is YSYEKL in the germline V gene.

The genes are TRBV7-3 and TRBJ2-1; no definite D call. The CDR3 covers 15 residues. V gave up 5 bases and J gave up 8 bases, with 19 bases separating them. Germline CDR1 reads SGHTA; CDR2 reads FQGTGA. The CDR3 region has the DNA TGTGCCAGCAGCCCTCGGGTCACTCTGCTCGATGAGCAGTTCTTC. It translates to CASSPRVTLLDEQFF.

V gene TRBV9 combines with J gene TRBJ1-4, with 8 bases that match TRBD1. The CDR3 spans 15 residues. Trimming cost V 4 bases and J 8 bases; bases outside gene matches: 10. Germline loops: CDR1 SGDLS, CDR2 YYNGEE. CDR3 bases: TGTGCCAGCAGCCCGTGGGACAGGCGGGACGAAAAACTGTTTTTT. Translating gives CASSPWDRRDEKLFF.